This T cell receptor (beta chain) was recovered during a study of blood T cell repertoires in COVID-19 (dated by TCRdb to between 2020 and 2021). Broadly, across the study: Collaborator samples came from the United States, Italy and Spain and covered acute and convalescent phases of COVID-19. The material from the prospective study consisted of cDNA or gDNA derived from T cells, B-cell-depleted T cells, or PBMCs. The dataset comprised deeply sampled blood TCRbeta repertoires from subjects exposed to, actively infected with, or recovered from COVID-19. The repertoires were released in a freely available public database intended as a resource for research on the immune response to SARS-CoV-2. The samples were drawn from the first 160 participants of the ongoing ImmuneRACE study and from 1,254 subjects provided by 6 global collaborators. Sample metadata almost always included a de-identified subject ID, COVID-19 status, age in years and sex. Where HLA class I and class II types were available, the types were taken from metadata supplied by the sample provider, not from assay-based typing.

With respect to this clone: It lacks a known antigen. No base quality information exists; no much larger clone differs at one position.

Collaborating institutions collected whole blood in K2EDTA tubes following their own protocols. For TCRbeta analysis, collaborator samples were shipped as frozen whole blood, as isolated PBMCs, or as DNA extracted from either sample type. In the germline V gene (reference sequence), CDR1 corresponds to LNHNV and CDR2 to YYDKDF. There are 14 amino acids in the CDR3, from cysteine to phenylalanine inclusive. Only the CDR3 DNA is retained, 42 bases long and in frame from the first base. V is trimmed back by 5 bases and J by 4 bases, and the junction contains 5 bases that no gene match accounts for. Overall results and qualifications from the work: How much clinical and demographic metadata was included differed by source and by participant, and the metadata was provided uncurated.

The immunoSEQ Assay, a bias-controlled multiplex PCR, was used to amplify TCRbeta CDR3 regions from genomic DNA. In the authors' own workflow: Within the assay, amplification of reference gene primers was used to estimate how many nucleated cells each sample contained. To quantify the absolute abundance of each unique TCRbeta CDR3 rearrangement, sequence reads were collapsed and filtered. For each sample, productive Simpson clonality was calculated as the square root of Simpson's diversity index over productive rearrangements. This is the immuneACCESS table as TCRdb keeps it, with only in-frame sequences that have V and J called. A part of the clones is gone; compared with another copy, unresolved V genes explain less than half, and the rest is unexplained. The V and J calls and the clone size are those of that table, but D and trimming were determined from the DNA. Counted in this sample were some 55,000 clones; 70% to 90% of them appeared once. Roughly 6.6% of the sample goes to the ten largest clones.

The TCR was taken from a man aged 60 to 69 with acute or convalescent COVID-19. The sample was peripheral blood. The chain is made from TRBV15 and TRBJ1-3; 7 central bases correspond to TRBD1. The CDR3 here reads CATSSRTGGNTIYF. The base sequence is TGTGCCACCAGCTCTAGGACAGGAGGAAACACCATATATTTT.